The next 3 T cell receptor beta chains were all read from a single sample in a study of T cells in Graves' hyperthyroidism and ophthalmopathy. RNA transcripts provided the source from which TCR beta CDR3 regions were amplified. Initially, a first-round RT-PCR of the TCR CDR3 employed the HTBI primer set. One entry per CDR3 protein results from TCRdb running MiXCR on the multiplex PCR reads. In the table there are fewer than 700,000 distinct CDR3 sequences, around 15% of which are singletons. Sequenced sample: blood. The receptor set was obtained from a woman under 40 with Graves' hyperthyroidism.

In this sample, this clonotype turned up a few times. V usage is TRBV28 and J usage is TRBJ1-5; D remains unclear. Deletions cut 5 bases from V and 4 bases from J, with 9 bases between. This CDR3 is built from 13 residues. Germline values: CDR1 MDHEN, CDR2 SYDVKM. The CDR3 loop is CASSNDGNQPQHF. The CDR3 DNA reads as TGTGCCAGCAGTAATGACGGGAATCAGCCCCAGCATTTT.

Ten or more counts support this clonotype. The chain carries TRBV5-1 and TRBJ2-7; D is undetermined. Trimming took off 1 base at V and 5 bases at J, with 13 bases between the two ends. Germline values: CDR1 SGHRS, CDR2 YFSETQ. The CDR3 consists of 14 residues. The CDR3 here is CASSLRAGKNEQYF. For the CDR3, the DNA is TGCGCCAGCAGCTTGAGGGCCGGCAAGAACGAGCAGTACTTC.

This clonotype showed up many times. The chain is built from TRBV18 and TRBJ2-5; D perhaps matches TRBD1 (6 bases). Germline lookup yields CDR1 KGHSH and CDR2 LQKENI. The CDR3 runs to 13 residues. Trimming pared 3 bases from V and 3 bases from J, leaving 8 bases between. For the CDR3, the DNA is TGTGCCAGCTCACCGGGACAAGAAGAGACCCAGTACTTC. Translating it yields CASSPGQEETQYF.